This TCR beta chain was retrieved from a study of CD8 T cells in ankylosing spondylitis. This clonotype was counted between two and nine times. Antigen unknown. Germline V gene data show CDR1 as MNHEY and CDR2 as SVGAGI. Trimming took off 2 bases at V and 0 bases at J, with 11 bases between the two ends. This CDR3 contains 16 residues. Study-level points and caveats: In ankylosing spondylitis blood, a motif of about eight highly homologous TCR beta variants appeared characteristic.

In TCRdb, the 5' RACE reads were re-called with MiXCR into one record per CDR3 protein. The data hold about 440,000 distinct CDR3 sequences, with roughly 18% observed a single time. The receptor was isolated from a male donor with ankylosing spondylitis. V is TRBV6-5 and J is TRBJ2-1, with D tentatively TRBD2 (5 bases). Sequencing was carried out using blood, either unsorted or a sorted T cell fraction (not recorded which). As DNA, the CDR3 is TGTGCCAGCAGTTACCCAAGCGGCCGCTCCTACAATGAGCAGTTCTTC. This codes for CASSYPSGRSYNEQFF.